The 26 T cell receptor beta chains below all came from one sample that was sequenced in a study of shared clonotypes between healthy human individuals. Sequencing was performed with immunoSEQ multiplex PCR; in TCRdb, only in-frame clones are kept and a portion is missing. In the table there are hundreds of thousands of clones, roughly 97% of which are singletons. The sample comprised naive CD4+ T cells sorted from blood. Subset indicated: CD45RA+ positively selected. The receptors shown here come from a woman in her twenties or thirties in good health.

This chain connects TRBV25-1 to TRBJ1-2; a possible D gene is TRBD1 (5 bases). This CDR3 contains 18 residues. Germline loops: CDR1 MGHDK, CDR2 SYGVNS. V lost 3 bases and J 1 base, leaving 21 bases between the germline ends. This chain's CDR3 is CASSESTGDPRNNYGYTF. Written as DNA, the CDR3 is TGTGCCAGCAGTGAGTCAACAGGAGACCCGCGTAATAACTATGGCTACACCTTC.

This clone has a single count. This chain uses TRBV4-1 with TRBJ1-2, with 11 bases matching TRBD1. This CDR3 contains 18 residues. Germline CDR1 reads MGHRA; CDR2 reads YSYEKL. The trim removed 1 base at V and 4 bases at J, leaving 11 bases unmatched. CDR3 protein: CASSQASGQGDDGYGYTF. As DNA, the CDR3 is TGCGCCAGCAGCCAAGCCTCGGGACAGGGGGATGATGGCTATGGCTACACCTTC.

This chain connects TRBV19 to TRBJ1-4, with 9 bases aligning to TRBD1. V was pared by 5 bases and J by 6 bases, with 7 bases of the junction left unmatched. Germline V lookup: CDR1 LNHDA, CDR2 SQIVND (reference sequence). This CDR3 region has 15 residues. CDR3 nucleotides: TGTGCCAGTAGTTCCCGGACAGGGGCGGATGAAAAACTGTTTTTT. Translation: CASSSRTGADEKLFF.

The chain couples TRBV13 to TRBJ1-5, with D unclear. The CDR3 spans 15 residues. V lost 2 bases, J lost 4 bases, and 12 bases lay in between. Germline V gene data show CDR1 as PRHDT and CDR2 as FYEKMQ (reference sequence). The CDR3 here is CASSLLAEGNQPQHF. The CDR3 DNA reads TGTGCCAGCAGCTTATTAGCGGAGGGTAATCAGCCCCAGCATTTT.

The chain recombines TRBV19 with TRBJ1-3; maybe TRBD1 (6 bases). The CDR3 length is 16 residues. The germline CDR1 and CDR2 sequences are LNHDA and SQIVND (reference sequence). V shed 8 bases and J shed 0 bases, with 17 bases lying between them. The CDR3 spells CASSLQGPNSGNTIYF. CDR3 in DNA: TGTGCCAGTTCCTTACAGGGCCCCAACTCTGGAAACACCATATATTTT. Drawing the rest from reference TRBV19 and TRBJ1-3, the complete variable domain is DGGITQSPKYLFRKEGQNVTLSCEQNLNHDAMYWYRQDPGQGLRLIYYSQIVNDFQKGDIAEGYSVSREKKESFPLTVTSAQKNPTAFYLCASSLQGPNSGNTIYFGEGSWLTVV.

The chain is built from TRBV27 and TRBJ2-5; 10 bases are a match to TRBD1. Germline V gene sequence: CDR1 MNHEY, CDR2 SMNVEV (reference sequence). V was pared by 6 bases and J by 1 base, with 5 bases of the junction left unmatched. This CDR3 has 15 residues. In DNA form, the CDR3 reads TGTGCCAGCAGACGACAGGGGGCCTCCCAAGAGACCCAGTACTTC. Amino acids: CASRRQGASQETQYF.

This clone has just a few counts. The gene calls are TRBV7-9 and TRBJ1-5; 9 nucleotides agree with TRBD1. From germline, CDR1 is SEHNR and CDR2 FQNEAQ (reference sequence). J lost 2 bases, V lost 5 bases, and 4 bases had no gene match. The CDR3 covers 15 residues. In nucleotides, the CDR3 is TGTGCCAGCAGCCCCACAGGGGGCGGCAATCAGCCCCAGCATTTT. It specifies CASSPTGGGNQPQHF.

This chain links TRBV27 with TRBJ1-5, with 7 bases lining up with TRBD1. V trimming: 7 bases; J trimming: 0 bases; junction bases outside the gene matches: 6. The CDR3 length is 15 residues. CDR1 is MNHEY, CDR2 SMNVEV, per germline (reference sequence). CDR3 amino acids: CASTPTGSSNQPQHF. In nucleotides, the CDR3 is TGTGCCAGCACCCCGACAGGGTCTAGCAATCAGCCCCAGCATTTT.

The chain is built from TRBV28 and TRBJ2-4; D might be TRBD2 (5 bases). V lost 6 bases and J 4 bases, leaving 16 bases between the germline ends. The CDR3 is 15 amino acids. Looked up from germline, CDR1 is MDHEN and CDR2 is SYDVKM. In nucleotides, the CDR3 is TGTGCCAGCAGCTCACGCCGGGGAACAAAAAACATTCAGTACTTC. Its translation: CASSSRRGTKNIQYF. Full variable domain (remainder filled in from reference TRBV28 and TRBJ2-4): DVKVTQSSRYLVKRTGEKVFLECVQDMDHENMFWYRQDPGLGLRLIYFSYDVKMKEKGDIPEGYSVSREKKERFSLILESASTNQTSMYLCASSSRRGTKNIQYFGAGTRLSVL.

J is TRBJ1-5 and V is TRBV28; 9 bases line up with TRBD1. V gave up 6 bases and J gave up 5 bases; unmatched junction bases: 2. CDR3 length: 13 amino acids. Germline V lookup: CDR1 MDHEN, CDR2 SYDVKM. Here the CDR3 reads CASRRTGDQPQHF. The CDR3 DNA is TGTGCCAGCAGGCGGACAGGGGATCAGCCCCAGCATTTT.

The chain joins TRBV27 to TRBJ1-5; D is unclear. Per the germline V gene, CDR1 is MNHEY and CDR2 is SMNVEV (reference sequence). V lost 4 bases and J lost 0, with 10 bases in between. The CDR3 has 15 residues. The CDR3 DNA follows: TGTGCCAGCAGTTCACGGGGATATAGCAATCAGCCCCAGCATTTT. Its protein product is CASSSRGYSNQPQHF.

The V call is TRBV4-1, the J call TRBJ1-1, with 7 positions matching TRBD1. Trimming removed 3 bases from V and 4 bases from J; junction bases left unmatched: 11. CDR1 MGHRA and CDR2 YSYEKL come from the germline V gene. CDR3 length equals 16 residues. This chain's CDR3 is CASSHGNRGFGTEAFF. Written as DNA, the CDR3 is TGCGCCAGCAGCCACGGCAACAGGGGTTTCGGCACTGAAGCTTTCTTT.

With regard to this clone: Other DNA sequences in this specimen translate into the identical CDR3. The chain employs TRBV7-3 and TRBJ2-1, with TRBD2 matching over 13 bases. V lost 5 bases, J lost 7 bases, and 5 bases stayed unmatched. Germline assignment: CDR1 SGHTA and CDR2 FQGTGA. The CDR3 spans 15 residues. The CDR3 is CASSPRLAGGNEQFF. CDR3 sequence (DNA): TGTGCCAGCAGCCCCCGACTAGCGGGAGGTAATGAGCAGTTCTTC. The full variable domain, completed using reference TRBV7-3 and TRBJ2-1, is GAGVSQTPSNKVTEKGKYVELRCDPISGHTALYWYRQSLGQGPEFLIYFQGTGAADDSGLPNDRFFAVRPEGSVSTLKIQRTERGDSAVYLCASSPRLAGGNEQFFGPGTRLTVL.

This sequence joins TRBV28 and TRBJ2-7; D possibly corresponds to TRBD1 (5 bases). V was clipped by 4 bases and J by 1 base, with 20 bases between them. Germline lookup yields CDR1 MDHEN and CDR2 SYDVKM. The CDR3 runs 17 residues. The DNA of the CDR3 is TGTGCCAGCAGTTCCCCAGGGAAGAGTGGGGTTTCCTACGAGCAGTACTTC. Translating it yields CASSSPGKSGVSYEQYF.

The chain has TRBV28 and TRBJ2-7; D gene uncertain. Germline lookup yields CDR1 MDHEN and CDR2 SYDVKM. The CDR3 spans 14 residues. Deletions cut 6 bases from V and 5 bases from J, with 17 bases between. The chain's CDR3 is CASRRRSIAHEQYF. The CDR3, as DNA: TGTGCCAGCAGACGTAGGTCGATAGCCCACGAGCAGTACTTC.

This chain joins TRBV6-5 and TRBJ2-7, with 9 bases matching TRBD2. The V and J ends lost 1 base and 5 bases, in that order; junction bases with no gene match: 9. The CDR3 length is 16 residues. Per germline, CDR1 MNHEY and CDR2 SVGAGI. The CDR3 coding sequence is TGTGCCAGCAGTTACTACCTTAGCGGGAGCTCGAACGAGCAGTACTTC. This codes for CASSYYLSGSSNEQYF.

The gene calls are TRBV5-1 and TRBJ2-7; D possibly corresponds to TRBD1 (6 bases). V lost 0 bases, J lost 4 bases, and 8 bases lay in between. Germline V gene sequence: CDR1 SGHRS, CDR2 YFSETQ. The CDR3 is made up of 13 amino acids. CDR3 residues: CASSLGQEYEQYF. CDR3 sequence (DNA): TGCGCCAGCAGCTTGGGACAGGAGTACGAGCAGTACTTC.

The V call is TRBV27, the J call TRBJ1-6; a weak D match, TRBD1 (5 bases). The CDR3 is 13 amino acids. V lost 10 bases and J lost 11, with 18 bases in between. The germline V gene has CDR1 MNHEY and CDR2 SMNVEV (reference sequence). This chain's CDR3 is CATPTGFRAPLHF. The CDR3 DNA reads TGTGCCACCCCAACAGGATTTCGGGCACCCCTCCACTTT.

As concerns this clone: This same CDR3 is encoded by further DNA sequences in the sample. The chain uses TRBV27 and TRBJ2-6; D is ambiguous. The CDR3 totals 14 residues. The V end was cut by 8 bases, the J end by 2 bases, with 10 bases between. Per germline, CDR1 MNHEY and CDR2 SMNVEV (reference sequence). The CDR3 nucleotides are TGTGCCAGCTCCCTAAGCCCTGGGGCCAACGTCCTGACTTTC. Encoded protein: CASSLSPGANVLTF. Complete variable domain (other parts from reference TRBV27 and TRBJ2-6): EAQVTQNPRYLITVTGKKLTVTCSQNMNHEYMSWYRQDPGLGLRQIYYSMNVEVTDKGDVPEGYKVSRKEKRNFPLILESPSPNQTSLYFCASSLSPGANVLTFGAGSRLTVL.

The chain is built from TRBV6-5 and TRBJ1-5; no definite D call. CDR3 size: 15 residues. V was shortened by 6 bases and J by 6 bases, with 18 bases between the two germline ends. Germline-derived CDR1 and CDR2 are MNHEY and SVGAGI. CDR3 region: CASRYPARVSQPQHF. CDR3 nucleotides: TGTGCCAGCAGATACCCAGCGCGGGTGAGTCAGCCCCAGCATTTT.

The rearrangement links TRBV11-1 to TRBJ2-3; D is undetermined. The V and J ends lost 3 bases and 2 bases respectively, with 3 bases between them. The CDR3 is made up of 12 amino acids. Germline CDR1 is SGHAT and CDR2 is FQDESV (reference sequence). The CDR3 nucleotides are TGTGCCAGCAGCTTTCTCACAGATACGCAGTATTTT. Its translation: CASSFLTDTQYF.

This sequence joins TRBV9 and TRBJ1-1; a weak D match, TRBD1 (6 bases). Germline CDR1 reads SGDLS; CDR2 reads YYNGEE. The CDR3 is made up of 16 amino acids. The V gene lost 2 bases and the J gene lost 5 bases, with 19 bases spanning the gap. CDR3: CASSVLAGGVRTEAFF. The DNA of the CDR3 is TGTGCCAGCAGCGTTTTGGCGGGGGGCGTACGGACTGAAGCTTTCTTT.

The J gene is TRBJ2-1, the V gene TRBV11-2, with a possible D match to TRBD2 (5 bases). Germline V gene data show CDR1 as SGHAT and CDR2 as FQNNGV. Trimming took off 1 base at V and 7 bases at J, with 14 bases between the two ends. The CDR3 has 15 amino acids. CDR3 DNA: TGTGCCAGCAGCTTAGTCGAGACCTCGGGAAATGAGCAGTTCTTC. This sequence encodes CASSLVETSGNEQFF.

The chain is built from TRBV29-1 and TRBJ2-5; 7 bases agree with TRBD1. The last part of the DNA fits TRBJ2-7 better; the J call may be wrong. This CDR3 has 14 residues. In germline, CDR1 is SQVTM, CDR2 ANQGSEA. The DNA for the CDR3 is TGCAGCGTTGAAGGTCTGACAGGGAACTACGAGCAGTACTTC. Residues: CSVEGLTGNYEQYF.

This chain joins TRBV18 and TRBJ2-2; maybe TRBD1 (6 bases). Trimming left V 4 bases short and J 0 bases short, with 18 bases between. In germline, CDR1 is KGHSH, CDR2 LQKENI. This CDR3 has 18 residues. DNA of the CDR3: TGTGCCAGCTCACTCATACCCGGGACACCGACGAACACCGGGGAGCTGTTTTTT. Protein sequence: CASSLIPGTPTNTGELFF.

The chain carries TRBV27 and TRBJ1-3; D not resolved. Trimming left V 6 bases short and J 4 bases short, with 13 bases between. Germline V gene data show CDR1 as MNHEY and CDR2 as SMNVEV (reference sequence). This CDR3 spans 14 amino acids. CDR3 in amino acids: CASSSGGKGNTIYF. The CDR3 DNA is TGTGCCAGCAGCTCCGGAGGGAAGGGAAACACCATATATTTT.